One sample yielded the 22 T cell receptor beta chains listed below, sequenced in a study of OX40 agonist ivuxolimab in advanced cancers. Some clones are missing from TCRdb's copy, which holds only in-frame ones; the method was immunoSEQ multiplex PCR. The table includes roughly 90,000 clones, approximately 94% detected once. Sample: CD4+ or CD8+ T cells sorted from blood, taken in a trial of the OX40 agonist ivuxolimab. Source of these receptors: an adult with an advanced solid tumor such as melanoma, head and neck, liver or kidney cancer.

The chain joins TRBV9 to TRBJ2-3; 15 nucleotides match TRBD2. Trimming cost V 0 bases and J 3 bases; bases outside gene matches: 2. CDR1 and CDR2 (germline): SGDLS, YYNGEE. The CDR3 has 17 residues. The DNA for the CDR3 is TGTGCCAGCAGCGTAGGGACTAGCGGGAGGGTTACAGATACGCAGTATTTT. It is translated as CASSVGTSGRVTDTQYF.

The rearrangement links TRBV19 to TRBJ2-1, with TRBD2 matching over 9 bases. Germline lookup yields CDR1 LNHDA and CDR2 SQIVND (reference sequence). Trimming at V came to 3 bases and at J to 0 bases, leaving 3 bases not matched to a gene. CDR3 length equals 16 residues. The chain's CDR3 is CASSIARGGSYNEQFF. CDR3 sequence (DNA): TGTGCCAGTAGTATCGCGCGGGGGGGCTCCTACAATGAGCAGTTCTTC. Supplemented by reference TRBV19 and TRBJ2-1, the full variable domain reads DGGITQSPKYLFRKEGQNVTLSCEQNLNHDAMYWYRQDPGQGLRLIYYSQIVNDFQKGDIAEGYSVSREKKESFPLTVTSAQKNPTAFYLCASSIARGGSYNEQFFGPGTRLTVL.

The rearrangement uses TRBV2 and TRBJ1-5; tentatively, D is TRBD1 (5 bases). The V gene's germline CDR1 is SNHLY and CDR2 FYNNEI. V lost 2 bases to trimming and J lost 6 bases, with 14 bases between them. The CDR3 extends over 15 amino acids. CDR3 sequence reads: CASSERWAGTQPQHF. The DNA of the CDR3 is TGTGCCAGCAGTGAACGTTGGGCAGGGACTCAGCCCCAGCATTTT.

The V call is TRBV5-6, the J call TRBJ1-6; 9 nucleotides line up with TRBD1. The CDR3 length is 14 residues. With V trimmed by 6 bases and J by 5 bases, 3 bases remained unmatched. Germline V gene data show CDR1 as SGHDT and CDR2 as YYEEEE. CDR3 amino acids: CASNRDRDNSPLHF. The CDR3 nucleotides are TGTGCCAGCAACCGGGACAGGGATAATTCACCCCTCCACTTT.

CDR3 in amino acids: CASSFITEAFF. The CDR3 DNA reads TGTGCCAGCAGCTTTATTACTGAAGCTTTCTTT. The gene calls are TRBV7-9 and TRBJ1-1; D remains unclear. Germline V gene sequence: CDR1 SEHNR, CDR2 FQNEAQ (reference sequence). V was trimmed by 3 bases and J by 5 bases, leaving 4 bases between them. The CDR3 runs to 11 residues.

The chain recombines TRBV5-6 with TRBJ2-7; tentatively, D is TRBD2 (5 bases). The CDR3 is made up of 14 amino acids. Trimming took off 2 bases at V and 3 bases at J, with 12 bases between the two ends. CDR1 is SGHDT and CDR2 is YYEEEE in the germline V gene. DNA for the CDR3: TGTGCCAGCAGCTTCGGACTCAATTTCTACGAGCAGTACTTC. This translates into CASSFGLNFYEQYF.

This clone was counted once. The CDR3 DNA sequence: TGCGCCAGCAGTCCGTCACCCGCGGGTTCTGAAGCTTTCTTT. Translation gives CASSPSPAGSEAFF. The chain recombines TRBV10-1 with TRBJ1-1; D gene uncertain. V lost 5 bases, J lost 6 bases, and 16 bases lay in between. The CDR3 runs to 14 residues. CDR1 is WNHNN and CDR2 is SYGVQD in the germline V gene (reference sequence).

This chain joins TRBV5-5 and TRBJ1-5, with a weak D call TRBD1 (5 bases). CDR3 size: 15 residues. Germline-derived CDR1 and CDR2 are SGHKS and YYEKEE (reference sequence). V was pared by 4 bases and J by 4 bases, with 15 bases between. The CDR3 loop is CASSLDPGVNQPQHF. The CDR3 DNA is TGTGCCAGCAGCCTCGATCCGGGGGTTAATCAGCCCCAGCATTTT.

V usage is TRBV6-5 and J usage is TRBJ1-1; no firm D call. The CDR3 contains 14 residues. In germline, CDR1 is MNHEY, CDR2 SVGAGI. Trimming pared 6 bases from V and 5 bases from J, leaving 16 bases between. DNA of the CDR3: TGTGCCAGCAGAATCGGTTCGGTTGGGACTGAAGCTTTCTTT. Translating gives CASRIGSVGTEAFF.

This clone was seen a few times. The chain uses TRBV7-9 and TRBJ2-7; no reliable D call. V dropped 3 bases and J dropped 3 bases, with 12 bases sitting between them. The germline V gene encodes CDR1 SEHNR and CDR2 FQNEAQ (reference sequence). This CDR3 contains 14 residues. As DNA, the CDR3 is TGTGCCAGCAGCTTTAGTCAGTCCCTCTACGAGCAGTACTTC. Translated: CASSFSQSLYEQYF.

V gene TRBV28 combines with J gene TRBJ2-3; no definite D call. Germline V gene data show CDR1 as MDHEN and CDR2 as SYDVKM. The CDR3 length is 15 residues. Trimming stripped 2 bases from V and 2 bases from J, with 11 bases between. The CDR3 sequence: CASSLAQTFTDTQYF. In nucleotides, the CDR3 is TGTGCCAGCAGTTTAGCCCAGACGTTCACAGATACGCAGTATTTT.

The genes are TRBV13 and TRBJ2-3; 10 bases fit TRBD1. CDR3 length equals 16 residues. V lost 0 bases to trimming and J lost 2 bases; unmatched junction nucleotides: 2. Germline assignment: CDR1 PRHDT and CDR2 FYEKMQ (reference sequence). The CDR3 loop is CASSLGGQGPTDTQYF. The DNA for the CDR3 is TGTGCCAGCAGCTTAGGGGGACAGGGGCCCACAGATACGCAGTATTTT.

This clone showed up just once. This chain connects TRBV2 to TRBJ2-6, with TRBD1 matching 7 bases. The CDR3 has 18 residues. With V trimmed by 4 bases and J by 0 bases, 9 bases remained unmatched. Germline lookup yields CDR1 SNHLY and CDR2 FYNNEI. The CDR3 loop reads CASSGGTAKNSGANVLTF. Written as DNA, the CDR3 is TGTGCCAGCAGTGGGGGGACAGCAAAAAACTCTGGGGCCAACGTCCTGACTTTC.

This chain links TRBV5-1 with TRBJ2-5; D unresolved. The germline V and J ends were trimmed by 2 bases and 3 bases, with 5 bases remaining between them. Germline loops: CDR1 SGHRS, CDR2 YFSETQ. This CDR3 has 12 residues. The CDR3 is CASSLEEETQYF. CDR3 nucleotides: TGCGCCAGCAGCTTAGAGGAAGAGACCCAGTACTTC.

The chain is built from TRBV7-6 and TRBJ2-1; D is undetermined. Germline loops: CDR1 SGHVS, CDR2 FNYEAQ. The CDR3 runs 16 residues. The V gene lost 1 base and the J gene lost 1 base, with 11 bases spanning the gap. The CDR3 DNA reads TGTGCCAGCAGCTTAGAGTGGGAAGCATCCTACAATGAGCAGTTCTTC. Protein product: CASSLEWEASYNEQFF.

The gene calls are TRBV13 and TRBJ2-1; 9 bases agree with TRBD2. The CDR3 extends over 17 amino acids. Trimming at V came to 4 bases and at J to 8 bases, leaving 15 bases not matched to a gene. Germline V lookup: CDR1 PRHDT, CDR2 FYEKMQ (reference sequence). CDR3 sequence: CASSSWTSASVSDEQFF. Here the CDR3 DNA reads TGTGCCAGCAGCTCTTGGACTAGCGCCTCTGTTTCCGATGAGCAGTTCTTC.

The V call is TRBV5-1, the J call TRBJ2-5; D may be TRBD1 (8 bases). The CDR3 has 17 amino acids. Germline-derived CDR1 and CDR2 are SGHRS and YFSETQ. Trimming cost V 2 bases and J 2 bases, with 19 bases left between them. The CDR3 region is CASSLVGRDRLQETQYF. CDR3 bases: TGCGCCAGCAGCTTAGTGGGGAGGGACAGGCTGCAAGAGACCCAGTACTTC.

This rearrangement joins TRBV12-5 to TRBJ1-5; 9 bases line up with TRBD1. V was pared by 7 bases and J by 6 bases, with 10 bases of the junction left unmatched. CDR3 length: 15 amino acids. Germline-derived CDR1 and CDR2 are LGHNT and FRNRAP. CDR3 nucleotides: TGTGCTAGTGCCGTGGACAGGGGTTTCCTTCAGCCCCAGCATTTT. Amino acids: CASAVDRGFLQPQHF.

The chain combines TRBV13 with TRBJ2-7; D gene unclear. This CDR3 is 13 amino acids long. Germline lookup yields CDR1 PRHDT and CDR2 FYEKMQ (reference sequence). V gave up 8 bases and J gave up 5 bases, with 16 bases separating them. In DNA, the CDR3 is TGTGCCAGCTCCCCTCCAGTTGGGGACGAGCAGTACTTC. Translated: CASSPPVGDEQYF.

The chain links TRBV9 to TRBJ1-1; possibly TRBD1 for D (5 bases). In germline, CDR1 is SGDLS, CDR2 YYNGEE. The ends were cut back, 0 bases at V and 4 bases at J, with 7 bases in the middle. This CDR3 is built from 13 residues. This CDR3 reads CASSVDGGTEAFF. The CDR3 DNA is TGTGCCAGCAGCGTAGATGGGGGCACTGAAGCTTTCTTT.

This rearrangement joins TRBV6-5 to TRBJ2-7; 16 bases match TRBD2. The CDR3 consists of 13 residues. The V and J ends lost 6 bases and 7 bases, in that order; junction bases with no gene match: 0. The germline V gene has CDR1 MNHEY and CDR2 SVGAGI. The CDR3, as DNA: TGTGCCAGCAGGGGACTAGCGGGAGGGGAGCAGTACTTC. It encodes CASRGLAGGEQYF.

In the case of this clone: The same CDR3 is also encoded by other DNA sequences in this sample. The chain has TRBV5-4 and TRBJ2-5; tentative D call: TRBD2 (6 bases). CDR1 SGHNT and CDR2 YYREEE come from the germline V gene (reference sequence). This CDR3 has 13 amino acids. V lost 2 bases and J lost 4, with 9 bases in between. CDR3 bases: TGTGCCAGCAGCTTATGGGGAGGAGAGACCCAGTACTTC. Amino acids: CASSLWGGETQYF.